This T cell receptor (beta chain) was identified during a study of T cells expressing NK-cell markers. Study observations and caveats: In several donors, dominant NKG2C+ clonotypes were roughly 1.0-7.0% of CD8+ T cells.

The CDR3 spans 15 residues. Germline CDR1 reads SGDLS; CDR2 reads YYNGEE. Production of TCR beta cDNA relied on 5'RACE template switching with UMIs. TCRdb re-called the 5' RACE reads and gives one entry per CDR3 protein, without DNA. The record lists about 150,000 distinct CDR3 sequences, of which the ten most abundant hold around 20%. As concerns this clonotype: Its specificity is not known.

The clonotype originates from a man aged 18-75 years in good health. Sequences were obtained from blood T cells: a sorted CD56 or NKG2C T cell subset, CD4+ or CD8+ T cells, or bulk PBMC T cells (not recorded which). The chain joins TRBV9 to TRBJ2-7. This chain's CDR3 is CASSVNGEAYDEQYF.